This record concerns one TCR beta chain sequence. The target antigen is unknown. Profiled with immunoSEQ multiplex PCR; TCRdb holds only in-frame clones, not every one. The table lists about 86,000 clones, around 90% of them singletons, with roughly 2.3% in the top ten. This specimen comes from a study of T cell responses to AZD1222 COVID-19 vaccine. About the study: Analyses pooled second doses at about 4 or about 12 weeks.

Regarding the study as a whole: The breadth and depth of Spike-specific TCRs increased once two AZD1222 doses had been given. CD4 TCRs associated with vaccination spanned spike, dominating at 160-218 and 743-854.

Sequenced material: peripheral blood, taken on day 0 of AZD1222 vaccination. This TCR derives from an adult in good health.

The CDR3, as DNA: TGTGCCAGCAGCCAAGTCGCGATTTCTACAGATACGCAGTATTTT. It is translated as CASSQVAISTDTQYF. The V call is TRBV3-1 (or the pseudogene TRBV3-2), the J call TRBJ2-3, with D hard to call. The germline V gene encodes CDR1 LGHDT and CDR2 YNNKEL (reference sequence). V was shortened by 1 base and J by 3 bases, with 11 bases between the two germline ends. The length of the CDR3 is 15 residues.